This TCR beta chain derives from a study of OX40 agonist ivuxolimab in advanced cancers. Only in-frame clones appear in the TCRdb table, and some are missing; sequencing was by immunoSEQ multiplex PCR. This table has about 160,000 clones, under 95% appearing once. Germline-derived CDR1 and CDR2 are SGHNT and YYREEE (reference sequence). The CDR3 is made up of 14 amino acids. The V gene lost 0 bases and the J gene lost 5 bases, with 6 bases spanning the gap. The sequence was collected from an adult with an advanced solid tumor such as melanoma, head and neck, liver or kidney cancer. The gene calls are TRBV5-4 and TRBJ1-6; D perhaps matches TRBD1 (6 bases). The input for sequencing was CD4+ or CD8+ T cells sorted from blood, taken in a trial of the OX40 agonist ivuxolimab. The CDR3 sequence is CASSLGQDNSPLHF. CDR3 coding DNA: TGTGCCAGCAGCTTGGGACAGGATAATTCACCCCTCCACTTT.